These T cell receptor beta chains were read from a single sample in a study of blood T cell repertoires in COVID-19. Only in-frame clones appear in the TCRdb table, and some are missing; sequencing was by immunoSEQ multiplex PCR. The data show 140,000 or so clones, about 90% seen once. Sequencing was carried out using peripheral blood. The receptors come from a woman older than 75 with acute or convalescent COVID-19. CDR3s include the opening cysteine and the closing phenylalanine or tryptophan. D genes are given only for firm matches.

j_call: TRBJ1-2
v_call: TRBV19
d_call: -
cdr3_nt: TGTGCCAGTAGTGTACTTTTCGGACAGCTCTACCAGGGCTACACCTTC
cdr3_aa: CASSVLFGQLYQGYTF

j_call: TRBJ1-1
v_call: TRBV11-2
d_call: -
cdr3_nt: TGTGCCAGCAGCTTAGCACAGGGCACTGAAGCTTTCTTT
cdr3_aa: CASSLAQGTEAFF

j_call: TRBJ1-2
v_call: TRBV7-2
d_call: -
cdr3_nt: TGTGCCAGCAGTCGCAGACTGGGGGGGTATGGCTACACCTTC
cdr3_aa: CASSRRLGGYGYTF

j_call: TRBJ1-4
v_call: TRBV4-1
d_call: TRBD1
cdr3_nt: TGCGCCAGCAGCCAAGGGCGTCGGACAGGGGCAACTAATGAAAAACTGTTTTTT
cdr3_aa: CASSQGRRTGATNEKLFF

j_call: TRBJ2-5
v_call: TRBV5-4
d_call: -
cdr3_nt: TGTGCCAGCAGCTCACAGGGTGCTCGGGTGACCCAGTACTTC
cdr3_aa: CASSSQGARVTQYF

j_call: TRBJ1-5
v_call: TRBV7-6
d_call: -
cdr3_nt: TGTGCCAGCAGCTCCAGGCCCTGGGGGCCTCGGGACAATCAGCCCCAGCATTTT
cdr3_aa: CASSSRPWGPRDNQPQHF

j_call: TRBJ2-3
v_call: TRBV4-2
d_call: TRBD2
cdr3_nt: TGTGCCAGCAGCCGAGGGACTAGCGGGGGAGATACGCAGTATTTT
cdr3_aa: CASSRGTSGGDTQYF

j_call: TRBJ2-1
v_call: TRBV21-1
d_call: -
cdr3_nt: TGTGCCAGCAGCACAACCCTCACAGGGGGCAAAGCCCTTTTTCGGGGTCAGCAGTTCTTC
cdr3_aa: CASSTTLTGGKALFRGQQFF

j_call: TRBJ2-7
v_call: TRBV6-2/TRBV6-3
d_call: TRBD1
cdr3_nt: TGTGCCAGCAGTTACACTCGGGGTTCCGGGACAGGAGCCTACGAGCAGTACTTC
cdr3_aa: CASSYTRGSGTGAYEQYF

j_call: TRBJ1-1
v_call: TRBV5-6
d_call: -
cdr3_nt: TGTGCCAGCAGCTTGGCCTCTGAAGCTTTCTTT
cdr3_aa: CASSLASEAFF

j_call: TRBJ1-4
v_call: TRBV28
d_call: -
cdr3_nt: TGTGCCAGCACCAGAACTAATGAAAAACTGTTTTTT
cdr3_aa: CASTRTNEKLFF

j_call: TRBJ1-6
v_call: TRBV6-1
d_call: -
cdr3_nt: TGTGCCAGCAGTGAAGCGGAGGGCTCCTTTAATTCACCCCTCCACTTT
cdr3_aa: CASSEAEGSFNSPLHF

j_call: TRBJ2-1
v_call: TRBV28
d_call: -
cdr3_nt: TGTGCCAGCCAAATAACGCTTCTAAATGAGCAGTTCTTC
cdr3_aa: CASQITLLNEQFF

j_call: TRBJ1-5
v_call: TRBV30
d_call: TRBD1
cdr3_nt: TGTGCCTGGAGCGGGACAGGGAGCAATCAGCCCCAGCATTTT
cdr3_aa: CAWSGTGSNQPQHF